These 5 T cell receptor beta chains were sequenced from one sample in a study of T cell changes during pregnancy in multiple sclerosis. Produced via immunoSEQ multiplex PCR; TCRdb's table is partial and in-frame only. The sample includes tens of thousands of clones, around 94% seen only once; the top ten take 2% to 2.5%. Material: peripheral blood, obtained after pregnancy. All receptors come from a female donor with multiple sclerosis, enrolled in a pregnancy study.

The chain links TRBV2 to TRBJ1-2; 11 positions match TRBD1. CDR3 length equals 16 residues. After removal of 10 bases from V and 7 bases from J, the junction contained 17 bases not matched to a gene. Per the germline V gene, CDR1 is SNHLY and CDR2 is FYNNEI. CDR3 sequence: CATKGDRGNGHGGYTF. In nucleotides, the CDR3 is TGTGCCACGAAGGGGGACAGGGGGAATGGTCACGGTGGCTACACCTTC.

The chain is built from TRBV11-2 and TRBJ1-5; possible D gene TRBD1, 6 bases. V was shortened by 5 bases and J by 1 base, with 18 bases between the two germline ends. Germline V lookup: CDR1 SGHAT, CDR2 FQNNGV. This CDR3 has 17 amino acids. The CDR3 DNA is TGTGCCAGCAGCCCTGATCAGGGACAAGGGAGCAATCAGCCCCAGCATTTT. Protein product: CASSPDQGQGSNQPQHF. The variable domain in full, with the rest retrieved from reference TRBV11-2 and TRBJ1-5, is EAGVAQSPRYKIIEKRQSVAFWCNPISGHATLYWYQQILGQGPKLLIQFQNNGVVDDSQLPKDRFSAERLKGVDSTLKIQPAKLEDSAVYLCASSPDQGQGSNQPQHFGDGTRLSIL.

The chain combines TRBV29-1 with TRBJ2-4; maybe TRBD2 (5 bases). V gave up 0 bases and J gave up 6 bases, with 12 bases separating them. The CDR3 length is 14 residues. The germline V gene has CDR1 SQVTM and CDR2 ANQGSEA. The CDR3 bases are TGCAGCGTTGAAGATCGGCGGGTTGGAAACATTCAGTACTTC. Its protein is CSVEDRRVGNIQYF.

This rearrangement joins TRBV18 to TRBJ1-5; 8 positions agree with TRBD1. This CDR3 region has 13 residues. In germline, CDR1 is KGHSH, CDR2 LQKENI. The V segment lost 5 bases and the J segment 6 bases; nucleotides outside the gene matches: 3. CDR3 nucleotide sequence: TGTGCCAGCTCAGGACAGGGTTCTCAGCCCCAGCATTTT. Translation: CASSGQGSQPQHF.

This chain connects TRBV7-2 to TRBJ2-7; 7 bases map to TRBD1. CDR1 is SGHTA, CDR2 FQGNSA, per germline. The CDR3 is made up of 12 amino acids. The J segment lost 5 bases and the V segment lost 5 bases, leaving 3 bases of the junction unmatched. DNA for the CDR3: TGTGCCAGCAGCCGCGACAGGGACGAGCAGTACTTC. Translated, it gives CASSRDRDEQYF.